The 15 T cell receptor beta chains listed next were all sequenced from one sample in a study of blood T cell repertoires in COVID-19. The assay was immunoSEQ multiplex PCR, and TCRdb's table has in-frame clones only and misses some. The repertoire holds about 270,000 clones, more than 75% seen once, with about 2.1% in the top ten. The sequenced sample consisted of peripheral blood. These receptors were collected from a woman aged 45-65 years with acute or convalescent COVID-19.

This clone has only one observation. The chain links TRBV29-1 to TRBJ1-2; tentative D call: TRBD1 (6 bases). This CDR3 has 13 residues. V was trimmed by 7 bases and J by 0 bases, leaving 12 bases between them. Germline V gene sequence: CDR1 SQVTM, CDR2 ANQGSEA. CDR3 sequence (DNA): TGCAGCGGGGCAGGGGTGGCTAACTATGGCTACACCTTC. Its protein is CSGAGVANYGYTF.

This clone was recorded only once. CDR3 sequence reads: CASTERGGVSTDTQYF. Here the CDR3 DNA reads TGTGCCAGCACCGAGCGTGGGGGCGTGAGCACAGATACGCAGTATTTT. The V and J genes are TRBV28 and TRBJ2-3, with D maybe TRBD1 (6 bases). Germline lookup yields CDR1 MDHEN and CDR2 SYDVKM. Trimming shortened V by 7 bases and J by 0 bases, and 17 bases separated the two germline ends. There are 16 residues in the CDR3. Full variable domain (missing parts from reference TRBV28 and TRBJ2-3): DVKVTQSSRYLVKRTGEKVFLECVQDMDHENMFWYRQDPGLGLRLIYFSYDVKMKEKGDIPEGYSVSREKKERFSLILESASTNQTSMYLCASTERGGVSTDTQYFGPGTRLTVL.

This chain uses TRBV27 with TRBJ2-2, with 7 bases identical to TRBD2. Germline trimming cut 5 bases from V and 0 bases from J; bases unmatched to any gene: 0. CDR1 MNHEY and CDR2 SMNVEV come from the germline V gene (reference sequence). This CDR3 is 14 amino acids long. The CDR3 spells CASSRGANTGELFF. In DNA, the CDR3 is TGTGCCAGCAGTCGGGGGGCGAACACCGGGGAGCTGTTTTTT.

The chain carries TRBV28 and TRBJ1-5, with a possible D match to TRBD1 (5 bases). V was clipped by 2 bases and J by 0 bases, with 11 bases between them. The germline CDR1 and CDR2 sequences are MDHEN and SYDVKM. The CDR3 length is 16 residues. CDR3 residues: CASSLNPGYSNQPQHF. DNA for the CDR3: TGTGCCAGCAGTTTAAACCCAGGGTATAGCAATCAGCCCCAGCATTTT. Full variable domain (missing parts from reference TRBV28 and TRBJ1-5): DVKVTQSSRYLVKRTGEKVFLECVQDMDHENMFWYRQDPGLGLRLIYFSYDVKMKEKGDIPEGYSVSREKKERFSLILESASTNQTSMYLCASSLNPGYSNQPQHFGDGTRLSIL.

The gene calls are TRBV5-1 and TRBJ2-1; 7 positions agree with TRBD2. CDR3 length: 17 residues. Trimming cost V 0 bases and J 0 bases; bases outside gene matches: 6. CDR1 and CDR2 from the germline V gene are SGHRS and YFSETQ. The CDR3 reads CASSLAGTGGSYNEQFF. As DNA, the CDR3 is TGCGCCAGCAGCTTGGCCGGGACGGGGGGCTCCTACAATGAGCAGTTCTTC.

The chain couples TRBV27 to TRBJ2-3; D gene unclear. The V gene's germline CDR1 is MNHEY and CDR2 SMNVEV (reference sequence). The CDR3 loop spans 15 amino acids. The germline V and J ends were trimmed by 6 bases and 1 base, with 14 bases remaining between them. CDR3: CASSHRRRGTDTQYF. As DNA, the CDR3 is TGTGCCAGCAGCCATCGTAGGAGAGGCACAGATACGCAGTATTTT.

V and J are TRBV28 and TRBJ2-2, with TRBD2 as a possible D gene (5 bases). The V end was cut by 1 base, the J end by 5 bases, with 14 bases between. CDR1 is MDHEN and CDR2 is SYDVKM in the germline V gene. The CDR3 extends over 16 amino acids. The CDR3 here is CASSLFHSRETGELFF. CDR3 bases: TGTGCCAGCAGTTTATTCCACTCTCGGGAAACCGGGGAGCTGTTTTTT. The whole variable domain, remainder taken from reference TRBV28 and TRBJ2-2, is DVKVTQSSRYLVKRTGEKVFLECVQDMDHENMFWYRQDPGLGLRLIYFSYDVKMKEKGDIPEGYSVSREKKERFSLILESASTNQTSMYLCASSLFHSRETGELFFGEGSRLTVL.

The J gene is TRBJ2-5, the V gene TRBV20-1, with D maybe TRBD1 (6 bases). This CDR3 spans 15 amino acids. Germline V gene lookup returns CDR1 DFQATT and CDR2 SNEGSKA (reference sequence). Deletions cut 6 bases from V and 4 bases from J, with 21 bases between. The CDR3 reads CSASPSGTLGETQYF. The CDR3 DNA follows: TGCAGTGCGAGTCCCTCCGGGACACTTGGAGAGACCCAGTACTTC.

This clone was seen a handful of times. The rearrangement links TRBV27 to TRBJ1-5, with 9 bases aligning to TRBD1. After removal of 5 bases from V and 6 bases from J, the junction contained 11 bases not matched to a gene. Per germline, CDR1 MNHEY and CDR2 SMNVEV (reference sequence). This CDR3 is built from 16 residues. DNA for the CDR3: TGTGCCAGCAGTACGTACAGGGGGCAGGGGATTCAGCCCCAGCATTTT. Translation gives CASSTYRGQGIQPQHF.

The rearrangement uses TRBV19 and TRBJ2-7; D might be TRBD2 (6 bases). The germline V gene encodes CDR1 LNHDA and CDR2 SQIVND (reference sequence). CDR3 length: 12 amino acids. V lost 5 bases to trimming and J lost 6 bases, with 11 bases between them. The CDR3 is CASSRGMGEQYF. CDR3 sequence (DNA): TGTGCCAGTAGTCGGGGGATGGGCGAGCAGTACTTC.

This clone showed up just a few times. The chain is built from TRBV10-3 and TRBJ2-1; D is perhaps TRBD1 (6 bases). CDR1 and CDR2 (germline): ENHRY, SYGVKD. Trimming left V 6 bases short and J 5 bases short, with 14 bases between. The CDR3 is made up of 14 amino acids. CDR3 sequence reads: CAISIGTLNNEQFF. The CDR3 DNA reads as TGTGCCATCAGCATAGGGACACTCAACAATGAGCAGTTCTTC.

The rearrangement links TRBV11-2 to TRBJ2-7; a weak D match, TRBD2 (7 bases). This CDR3 has 16 amino acids. V lost 2 bases and J lost 6, with 20 bases in between. Germline assignment: CDR1 SGHAT and CDR2 FQNNGV. The CDR3 loop reads CASSLLVGRGSSEQYF. CDR3 bases: TGTGCCAGCAGCTTACTCGTTGGGAGGGGGTCTAGCGAGCAGTACTTC. The entire variable domain, with the rest obtained from reference TRBV11-2 and TRBJ2-7, is as follows: EAGVAQSPRYKIIEKRQSVAFWCNPISGHATLYWYQQILGQGPKLLIQFQNNGVVDDSQLPKDRFSAERLKGVDSTLKIQPAKLEDSAVYLCASSLLVGRGSSEQYFGPGTRLTVT.

This chain connects TRBV27 to TRBJ1-1, with 9 positions matching TRBD1. Per germline, CDR1 MNHEY and CDR2 SMNVEV (reference sequence). The V gene end was trimmed by 10 bases and the J gene end by 3 bases; junction bases not matched to a gene: 6. CDR3 length: 13 residues. The CDR3 spells CATIGQGYTEAFF. The CDR3 DNA reads TGTGCCACCATAGGACAGGGGTACACTGAAGCTTTCTTT.

The chain has TRBV18 and TRBJ1-2; 7 bases are a match to TRBD1. Trimming removed 0 bases from V and 7 bases from J; junction bases left unmatched: 8. The CDR3 covers 15 residues. CDR1 and CDR2 (germline): KGHSH, LQKENI. CDR3 amino acids: CASSPPTTGDGGYTF. CDR3 bases: TGTGCCAGCTCACCACCAACTACAGGGGATGGTGGCTACACCTTC.

V gene TRBV6-5 combines with J gene TRBJ2-7, with 10 bases identical to TRBD1. The CDR3 is 14 amino acids. The germline CDR1 and CDR2 sequences are MNHEY and SVGAGI. With 6 bases clipped from V and 5 bases from J, the junction kept 7 bases outside the gene matches. As DNA, the CDR3 is TGTGCCAGCAGCTCCTGGGACAGGGGTAACGAGCAGTACTTC. Translation: CASSSWDRGNEQYF.